These 32 T cell receptor beta chains came from one sample sequenced in a study of T-cell memory formation after mild COVID-19. TCRdb used MiXCR to reprocess the 5' RACE reads, holding one entry per CDR3 protein. The sample carries fewer than 400,000 distinct CDR3 sequences, 10% to 15% recorded once. The sample comprised PBMCs or a T cell subset sorted from them (not recorded which). Source of these receptors: a young man who had mild COVID-19 (a few samples of this study predate the infection). Cell type and time point are not known.

This clonotype appeared a few times. The chain employs TRBV12-3 or TRBV12-4 and TRBJ1-5; no clear D gene. The CDR3 extends over 14 amino acids. Trimming shortened V by 5 bases and J by 3 bases, and 11 bases separated the two germline ends. CDR3 nucleotide sequence: TGTGCCAGCAGTCCACAGCCTAACAATCAGCCCCAGCATTTT. Amino acids: CASSPQPNNQPQHF.

V gene TRBV7-9 combines with J gene TRBJ2-1, with D possibly TRBD2 on 5 matching bases. The V end lost 5 bases, the J end lost 8 bases, and 10 bases lay between the germline ends. The CDR3 consists of 12 residues. From germline, CDR1 is SEHNR and CDR2 FQNEAQ (reference sequence). In DNA form, the CDR3 reads TGTGCCAGCAGCCCTAGAGCGGATGAGCAGTTCTTC. Translating gives CASSPRADEQFF.

This clonotype was found a few times. The chain recombines TRBV5-1 with TRBJ1-1; 8 bases match TRBD1. V was pared by 2 bases and J by 3 bases, with 12 bases of the junction left unmatched. In germline, CDR1 is SGHRS, CDR2 YFSETQ. The CDR3 contains 17 residues. As DNA, the CDR3 is TGCGCCAGCAGCTTCAGACCGATGAAGACAGGGGACACTGAAGCTTTCTTT. Its translation is CASSFRPMKTGDTEAFF.

The V and J genes are TRBV14 and TRBJ1-1; weak D call: TRBD1 (6 bases). The V gene's germline CDR1 is SGHDN and CDR2 FVKESK. The CDR3 contains 15 residues. The V gene lost 2 bases and the J gene lost 6 bases, with 16 bases spanning the gap. In DNA form, the CDR3 reads TGTGCCAGCAGCCAATTTGGACAGACAGCCCCTGAAGCTTTCTTT. Its protein is CASSQFGQTAPEAFF.

This clonotype was observed a few times. The chain couples TRBV27 to TRBJ2-1; D possibly corresponds to TRBD1 (6 bases). Trimming took off 3 bases at V and 2 bases at J, with 11 bases between the two ends. Germline CDR1 is MNHEY and CDR2 is SMNVEV (reference sequence). The CDR3 sequence is 15 residues long. CDR3 sequence (DNA): TGTGCCAGCAGTTTGCCGACAGGCACCTACAATGAGCAGTTCTTC. Amino acids: CASSLPTGTYNEQFF.

This clonotype was found a few times. The chain joins TRBV28 to TRBJ2-3; maybe TRBD2 (6 bases). The CDR3 has 17 residues. Trimming took off 6 bases at V and 0 bases at J, with 19 bases between the two ends. Germline CDR1 MDHEN, CDR2 SYDVKM. The CDR3 DNA is TGTGCCAGCAGCATACCGGGACTTGAGTTGAGCACAGATACGCAGTATTTT. Protein sequence: CASSIPGLELSTDTQYF.

This clonotype was counted many times. J is TRBJ2-6 and V is TRBV20-1; maybe TRBD1 (6 bases). The CDR3 consists of 19 residues. V shed 1 base and J shed 0 bases, with 19 bases lying between them. Germline V CDR1 and CDR2: DFQATT, SNEGSKA (reference sequence). Written as DNA, the CDR3 is TGCAGTGCTAGAGCGCGTGGGGGCAGAGACCCCTCTGGGGCCAACGTCCTGACTTTC. It is translated as CSARARGGRDPSGANVLTF.

This clonotype occurred a few times. V and J are TRBV7-2 and TRBJ1-2; 7 bases fit TRBD1. The length of the CDR3 is 13 residues. Germline CDR1 reads SGHTA; CDR2 reads FQGNSA. Unmatched junction bases numbered 8, after V lost 5 bases and J lost 8 bases. In DNA, the CDR3 is TGTGCCAGCAGCCCCCGGCAGGGGGTCGGCTACACCTTC. Amino acid sequence: CASSPRQGVGYTF.

This clonotype was observed a few times. The genes are TRBV10-3 and TRBJ1-2, with unresolved D. Deletions cut 3 bases from V and 2 bases from J, with 1 base between. Germline V lookup: CDR1 ENHRY, CDR2 SYGVKD. The length of the CDR3 is 11 residues. CDR3 in amino acids: CAISENYGYTF. DNA of the CDR3: TGTGCCATCAGTGAAAACTATGGCTACACCTTC.

The count of this clonotype is one. The rearrangement uses TRBV12-3 or TRBV12-4 and TRBJ2-4; 9 nucleotides line up with TRBD1. The CDR3 runs to 12 residues. V shed 8 bases, J shed 6 bases, and the junction held 2 bases outside the gene matches. The CDR3: CASQDRGNIQYF. The CDR3 nucleotides read TGTGCCAGCCAGGACAGGGGAAACATTCAGTACTTC.

This clonotype was seen repeatedly, ten times or more. The chain employs TRBV5-1 and TRBJ2-7; D gene uncertain. Germline V gene lookup returns CDR1 SGHRS and CDR2 YFSETQ. V was pared by 0 bases and J by 0 bases, with 10 bases between. CDR3 size: 15 residues. The CDR3: CASSLVADPSYEQYF. DNA of the CDR3: TGCGCCAGCAGCTTGGTGGCTGATCCCTCCTACGAGCAGTACTTC.

This chain joins TRBV12-3 or TRBV12-4 and TRBJ1-1; TRBD1 aligns across 7 bases. CDR3 size: 16 residues. V shed 6 bases and J 0 bases; nucleotides not matched to a gene: 10. The CDR3 spells CASSEQPGQMNTEAFF. CDR3 in DNA: TGTGCCAGCAGCGAACAGCCGGGACAGATGAACACTGAAGCTTTCTTT.

The chain links TRBV28 to TRBJ2-7; the D gene is possibly TRBD1 (6 bases). The V gene's germline CDR1 is MDHEN and CDR2 SYDVKM. This CDR3 is built from 12 residues. With 5 bases removed from V and 6 bases from J, the gap between germline ends came to 11 bases. CDR3 sequence reads: CASSLTGLEQYV. The CDR3 DNA follows: TGTGCCAGCAGTCTAACAGGGCTCGAGCAGTACGTC.

There are a few counts of this clonotype. The rearrangement joins TRBV19 to TRBJ1-1; D gene unclear. Germline V gene data show CDR1 as LNHDA and CDR2 as SQIVND (reference sequence). This CDR3 has 14 residues. Deletions cut 3 bases from V and 4 bases from J, with 12 bases between. CDR3 region: CASSILWGGTEAFF. CDR3 DNA: TGTGCCAGTAGTATCCTCTGGGGTGGCACTGAAGCTTTCTTT.

This clonotype has a handful of counts. The chain links TRBV27 to TRBJ2-3, with 7 nucleotides matching TRBD2. From germline, CDR1 is MNHEY and CDR2 SMNVEV (reference sequence). With V trimmed by 5 bases and J by 4 bases, 6 bases remained unmatched. The CDR3 is 14 residues long. The chain's CDR3 is CASSPLAGPDTQYF. Here the CDR3 DNA reads TGTGCCAGCAGTCCTTTAGCGGGCCCAGATACGCAGTATTTT.

This clonotype was counted only a few times. The chain has TRBV20-1 and TRBJ1-1, with D uncertain. V lost 3 bases, J lost 3 bases, and 14 bases lay in between. Per germline, CDR1 DFQATT and CDR2 SNEGSKA (reference sequence). The CDR3 has 14 residues. The CDR3 here is CSASPWVQDTEAFF. The DNA of the CDR3 is TGCAGTGCTAGTCCGTGGGTTCAGGACACTGAAGCTTTCTTT.

This clonotype appeared a few times. The CDR3 loop reads CASSRYGSYEQYV. CDR3 bases: TGTGCCAGCAGCCGCTACGGGTCCTACGAGCAGTACGTC. The rearrangement uses TRBV6-6 and TRBJ2-7; D remains unclear. The length of the CDR3 is 13 residues. Per the germline V gene, CDR1 is MNHNY and CDR2 is SVGAGI (reference sequence). V was shortened by 6 bases and J by 1 base, with 10 bases between the two germline ends.

This clonotype was recorded at least ten times. The V and J genes are TRBV12-3 or TRBV12-4 and TRBJ2-1, with D uncertain. The CDR3 sequence is 12 residues long. V lost 2 bases to trimming and J lost 6 bases, with 5 bases between them. The CDR3 loop reads CASSLLGNEQFF. In DNA form, the CDR3 reads TGTGCCAGCAGTTTACTGGGCAATGAGCAGTTCTTC.

In this sample, this clonotype turned up a few times. The gene calls are TRBV30 and TRBJ1-2; possibly TRBD1 for D (6 bases). The CDR3 loop spans 13 amino acids. V gave up 6 bases and J gave up 5 bases, with 16 bases separating them. The germline V gene encodes CDR1 GTSNPN and CDR2 SVGIG (reference sequence). CDR3 nucleotides: TGTGCCTGTCTGGCCCCAGGGGCGTATGGCTACACCTTC. This sequence encodes CACLAPGAYGYTF.

The chain combines TRBV4-2 with TRBJ2-5; the D is unclear. The CDR3 has 17 residues. Deletions cut 1 base from V and 4 bases from J, with 19 bases between. Germline CDR1 LGHNA, CDR2 YNFKEQ. The CDR3 is CASSQGFRSGQRETQYF. DNA of the CDR3: TGTGCCAGCAGCCAAGGCTTTCGCTCCGGGCAACGAGAGACCCAGTACTTC.

The J gene is TRBJ2-4, the V gene TRBV5-1, with a possible D match to TRBD1 (6 bases). The V gene's germline CDR1 is SGHRS and CDR2 YFSETQ. The V end lost 4 bases, the J end lost 0 bases, and 11 bases lay between the germline ends. The CDR3 consists of 15 residues. This CDR3 is CASSPGDLAKNIQYF. The CDR3 DNA sequence: TGCGCCAGCAGCCCAGGGGACCTAGCCAAAAACATTCAGTACTTC.

The chain uses TRBV18 and TRBJ1-2; D might be TRBD1 (5 bases). The V end lost 2 bases, the J end lost 1 base, and 8 bases lay between the germline ends. The CDR3 loop spans 14 amino acids. Germline V CDR1 and CDR2: KGHSH, LQKENI. This CDR3 reads CASSPRGNNYGYTF. The DNA of the CDR3 is TGTGCCAGCTCACCAAGGGGCAATAACTATGGCTACACCTTC. The whole variable domain, filled in from reference TRBV18 and TRBJ1-2, reads NAGVMQNPRHLVRRRGQEARLRCSPMKGHSHVYWYRQLPEEGLKFMVYLQKENIIDESGMPKERFSAEFPKEGPSILRIQQVVRGDSAAYFCASSPRGNNYGYTFGSGTRLTVV.

This chain uses TRBV7-2 with TRBJ2-7; D gene ambiguous. The ends were cut back, 1 base at V and 3 bases at J, with 7 bases in the middle. The CDR3 is 13 amino acids. Germline lookup yields CDR1 SGHTA and CDR2 FQGNSA. In DNA, the CDR3 is TGTGCCAGCAGCTTAGAAGCCCTCTACGAGCAGTACTTC. Its translation: CASSLEALYEQYF.

The chain joins TRBV7-2 to TRBJ1-1; no clear D. V lost 4 bases and J lost 3, with 12 bases in between. This CDR3 is built from 14 residues. Per the germline V gene, CDR1 is SGHTA and CDR2 is FQGNSA. CDR3 protein: CASSSWRPDTEAFF. The CDR3, as DNA: TGTGCCAGCAGCTCATGGCGTCCCGACACTGAAGCTTTCTTT.

This clonotype turned up a few times. The CDR3 DNA follows: TGTGCCAGCAGCCACCACTCGGACGGAAATGAAGCTTTCTTT. Its protein product is CASSHHSDGNEAFF. V usage is TRBV3-1 and J usage is TRBJ1-1; D not resolved. Trimming removed 3 bases at V and 7 bases at J, with 15 bases between. This CDR3 contains 14 residues. CDR1 and CDR2 from the germline V gene are LGHDT and YNNKEL (reference sequence). Looking up the rest from reference TRBV3-1 and TRBJ1-1 gives the full variable domain: DTAVSQTPKYLVTQMGNDKSIKCEQNLGHDTMYWYKQDSKKFLKIMFSYNNKELIINETVPNRFSPKSPDKAHLNLHINSLELGDSAVYFCASSHHSDGNEAFFGQGTRLTVV.

CDR3 loop: CASPGTSGYEQYF. The CDR3 DNA sequence: TGTGCCAGCCCCGGGACTAGCGGCTACGAGCAGTACTTC. The chain is built from TRBV3-2 and TRBJ2-7; TRBD2 was called by the table and not checked on the DNA. TRBV3-2 is a documented pseudogene. The CDR3 runs to 13 residues.

The rearrangement links TRBV30 to TRBJ2-7; either TRBD1 or TRBD2 may fit D (6 bases each). The V gene lost 6 bases and the J gene lost 1 base, with 16 bases spanning the gap. Per germline, CDR1 GTSNPN and CDR2 SVGIG (reference sequence). The CDR3 runs 14 residues. DNA for the CDR3: TGTGCCTGTATAGACGGCGGGACATCCTACGAGCAGTACTTC. Its protein product is CACIDGGTSYEQYF.

The V call is TRBV12-5, the J call TRBJ2-7, with no clear D. Germline V gene lookup returns CDR1 LGHNT and CDR2 FRNRAP. This CDR3 has 12 amino acids. The ends were cut back, 5 bases at V and 3 bases at J, with 8 bases in the middle. The CDR3 spells CASGPRDYEQYF. The DNA of the CDR3 is TGTGCTAGTGGTCCCCGAGACTACGAGCAGTACTTC.

This clonotype was found a few times. The chain employs TRBV27 and TRBJ2-7; D unclear. Germline values: CDR1 MNHEY, CDR2 SMNVEV (reference sequence). V was shortened by 7 bases and J by 10 bases, with 11 bases between the two germline ends. This CDR3 comprises 10 residues. CDR3 loop: CASTWDGQYV. The CDR3 bases are TGTGCCAGCACCTGGGATGGTCAGTACGTC.

The chain joins TRBV6-1 to TRBJ2-7, with D possibly matching TRBD1 (6 bases). CDR3 length: 13 residues. Deletions cut 2 bases from V and 6 bases from J, with 11 bases between. Germline V gene data show CDR1 as MNHNS and CDR2 as SASEGT. The CDR3 reads CASSEKDRTEQYF. The CDR3 coding sequence is TGTGCCAGCAGTGAAAAGGACAGAACCGAGCAGTACTTC.

The chain links TRBV12-3 or TRBV12-4 to TRBJ1-1; D perhaps matches TRBD1 (6 bases). The germline V and J ends were trimmed by 5 bases and 2 bases, with 12 bases remaining between them. The length of the CDR3 is 14 residues. The CDR3 loop is CASSTGITNTEAFF. The CDR3 nucleotides read TGTGCCAGCAGTACAGGGATCACTAACACTGAAGCTTTCTTT.

This clonotype was seen repeatedly, ten times or more. V and J are TRBV9 and TRBJ2-5; unclear D gene. Trimming shortened V by 3 bases and J by 5 bases, and 14 bases separated the two germline ends. The CDR3 covers 14 residues. The germline V gene encodes CDR1 SGDLS and CDR2 YYNGEE. The CDR3 sequence is CASSADGLQETQYF. CDR3 in DNA: TGTGCCAGCAGCGCTGACGGGCTCCAGGAGACCCAGTACTTC. Full variable domain (missing parts from reference TRBV9 and TRBJ2-5): DSGVTQTPKHLITATGQRVTLRCSPRSGDLSVYWYQQSLDQGLQFLIQYYNGEERAKGNILERFSAQQFPDLHSELNLSSLELGDSALYFCASSADGLQETQYFGPGTRLLVL.